Detailed here is one TCR beta chain. The entry originates in a study of blood T cell repertoires in COVID-19. As for the study in general: Sites in the United States, Italy and Spain provided acute and convalescent COVID-19 samples. The cDNA or gDNA used as material had been derived from T cells, B-cell-depleted T cells, or PBMCs.

The germline CDR1 and CDR2 sequences are MGHDK and SYGVNS. Trimming removed 5 bases at V and 6 bases at J, with 16 bases between. The CDR3 contains 15 residues. In the original processing: Reference gene primer amplification in the assay estimated nucleated cell counts. Profiled with immunoSEQ multiplex PCR; TCRdb holds only in-frame clones, not every one. The V and J calls and the clone size are those of that table, but D and trimming were determined from the DNA. The sample has some 170,000 clones; under 90% are singletons. The receptor's source is a woman older than 75 with acute or convalescent COVID-19. V is TRBV25-1 and J is TRBJ1-4, with a possible D match to TRBD1 (6 bases). Sequenced input: peripheral blood. In nucleotides, the CDR3 is TGTGCCAGCAGTCAACGGACAGACTATCATGAAAAACTGTTTTTT. It translates to CASSQRTDYHEKLFF.